These 7 T cell receptor beta chains share one sample of origin, sequenced in a study of T-cell memory formation after mild COVID-19. Each CDR3 protein is one row after TCRdb ran MiXCR on the 5' RACE reads. The sample carries some 250,000 distinct CDR3 sequences, over 15% recorded once. The source material was PBMCs or a T cell subset sorted from them (not recorded which). The source is a man between 18 and 35 years old who had mild COVID-19 (a few samples of this study predate the infection). Cell type and time point are not known.

The J gene is TRBJ1-6, the V gene TRBV6-5; perhaps TRBD1 as D (6 bases). CDR1 is MNHEY, CDR2 SVGAGI, per germline. Deletions cut 4 bases from V and 4 bases from J, with 11 bases between. The CDR3 runs 15 residues. CDR3 amino acids: CASSLQGTYNSPLHF. CDR3 nucleotide sequence: TGTGCCAGCAGTTTACAGGGTACATATAATTCACCCCTCCACTTT.

This clonotype appeared many times. This chain joins TRBV2 and TRBJ2-3; no reliable D call. Germline CDR1 and CDR2: SNHLY and FYNNEI. The CDR3 totals 17 residues. V dropped 5 bases and J dropped 0 bases, with 18 bases sitting between them. CDR3 residues: CASSPFIEVLSTDTQYF. DNA of the CDR3: TGTGCCAGCAGTCCCTTTATCGAAGTATTGAGCACAGATACGCAGTATTTT.

The table lists this clonotype with a few counts. The V and J genes are TRBV12-3 or TRBV12-4 and TRBJ2-1; 9 nucleotides align to TRBD2. V shed 5 bases, J shed 5 bases, and the junction held 7 bases outside the gene matches. This CDR3 contains 15 residues. The CDR3 protein is CASSDQRGVNNEQFF. The CDR3 DNA follows: TGTGCCAGCAGTGACCAGCGGGGGGTGAACAATGAGCAGTTCTTC.

Many counts were recorded for this clonotype. The rearrangement joins TRBV5-1 to TRBJ2-2, with TRBD1 matching over 8 bases. The CDR3 runs 14 residues. The J segment lost 3 bases and the V segment lost 4 bases, leaving 2 bases of the junction unmatched. Per germline, CDR1 SGHRS and CDR2 YFSETQ. CDR3 sequence: CASSIQGDTGELFF. CDR3 DNA sequence: TGCGCCAGCAGCATACAGGGGGACACCGGGGAGCTGTTTTTT.

This chain joins TRBV4-1 and TRBJ2-3; D not resolved. V was pared by 1 base and J by 6 bases, with 17 bases between. This CDR3 comprises 16 residues. Germline-derived CDR1 and CDR2 are MGHRA and YSYEKL. The CDR3 sequence is CASSQAPVPPPDTQYF. Here the CDR3 DNA reads TGCGCCAGCAGCCAAGCTCCGGTTCCCCCCCCGGATACGCAGTATTTT.

This rearrangement joins TRBV20-1 to TRBJ1-4, with D possibly matching TRBD1 (6 bases). Between the trimmed V and J ends, which lost 3 bases and 1 base, there was a span of 6 bases. Germline CDR1 is DFQATT and CDR2 is SNEGSKA (reference sequence). The CDR3 has 13 residues. CDR3 sequence reads: CSARDRTNEKLFF. CDR3 in DNA: TGCAGTGCTAGGGACAGAACTAATGAAAAACTGTTTTTT.

This clonotype was counted a few times. The chain carries TRBV12-3 or TRBV12-4 and TRBJ1-6, with TRBD1 matching over 8 bases. The CDR3 is made up of 16 amino acids. V dropped 6 bases and J dropped 1; count of bases not matched to a gene: 5. The CDR3 loop is CASRNDRGSYNSPLHF. The CDR3 DNA follows: TGTGCCAGCAGAAACGACAGGGGATCCTATAATTCACCCCTCCACTTT.